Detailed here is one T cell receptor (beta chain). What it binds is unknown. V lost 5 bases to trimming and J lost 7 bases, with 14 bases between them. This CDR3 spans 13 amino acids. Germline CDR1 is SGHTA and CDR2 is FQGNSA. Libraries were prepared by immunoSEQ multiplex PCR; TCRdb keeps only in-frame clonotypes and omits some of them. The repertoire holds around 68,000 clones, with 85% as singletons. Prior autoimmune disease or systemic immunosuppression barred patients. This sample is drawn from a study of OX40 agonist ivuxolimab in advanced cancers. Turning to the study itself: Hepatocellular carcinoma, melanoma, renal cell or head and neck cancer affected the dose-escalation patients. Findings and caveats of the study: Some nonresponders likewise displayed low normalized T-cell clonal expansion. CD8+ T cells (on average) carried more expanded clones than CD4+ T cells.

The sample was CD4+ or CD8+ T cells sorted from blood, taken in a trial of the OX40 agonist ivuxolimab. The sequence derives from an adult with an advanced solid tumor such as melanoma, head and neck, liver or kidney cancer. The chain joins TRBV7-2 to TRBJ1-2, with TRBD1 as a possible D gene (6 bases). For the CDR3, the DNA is TGTGCCAGCAGCCACACAGGGACAAGTGGCTACACCTTC. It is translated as CASSHTGTSGYTF.